A selection of T cell receptor beta chains follows, all from one sample in a study of blood T cell repertoires in COVID-19. Using immunoSEQ multiplex PCR, the repertoire was profiled, and TCRdb retains in-frame clones only, with some absent. The sample includes roughly 140,000 clones, approximately 86% of them seen just once. Sequencing was carried out using peripheral blood. These receptors were collected from a man between 65 and 79 years old with acute or convalescent COVID-19. CDR3s include the opening cysteine and the closing phenylalanine or tryptophan.

>TRBV7-3|TRBJ2-2
CASSIAGNTGELFF
>TRBV18|TRBJ2-2
CASSRNRDEGTGELFF
>TRBV5-4|TRBJ2-7
CASSSASGSYEQYF
>TRBV14|TRBJ1-1
CASSPKNTEAFF
>TRBV28|TRBJ2-5
CASSSRDSFQETQYF
>TRBV19|TRBJ2-2
CASSITQGSNTGELFF
>TRBV4-2|TRBJ2-3
CASSQARLAGLSTDTQYF
>TRBV6-2/TRBV6-3|TRBJ1-5
CASSLKRQIMSNQPQHF
>TRBV5-1|TRBJ2-1
CASSLDGLAVNEQFF
>TRBV6-5|TRBJ1-3
CASSADSGNTIYF
>TRBV10-3|TRBJ2-1
CAISESGQPQFF
>TRBV10-3|TRBJ1-5
CASGQSRSNQPQHF
>TRBV5-6|TRBJ2-1
CASSATGAGEQFF
>TRBV27|TRBJ2-5
CASSSTWTGYETQYF
>TRBV24-1|TRBJ2-5
CATSEPTGVEQETQYF
>TRBV5-1|TRBJ2-5
CASSLRAAPYQETQYF
>TRBV19|TRBJ2-7
CASSTGLAGVHYEQYF
>TRBV2|TRBJ1-2
CASSEDGGNYGYTF
>TRBV19|TRBJ2-3
CASSRQGATDTQYF
>TRBV18|TRBJ2-3
CASSTGIGTDTQYF
>TRBV27|TRBJ2-1
CASSREGTGGGGEQFF
>TRBV21-1|TRBJ1-1
CASSKRQVRDTEAFF
>TRBV27|TRBJ2-1
CASSLLAGNSYNEQFF
>TRBV2|TRBJ1-5
CASSRDNEDQPQHF
>TRBV11-2|TRBJ2-7
CASSLDLSGITEQYF
>TRBV30|TRBJ2-1
CAWRRDRGDNEQFF
>TRBV28|TRBJ2-1
CASSFGSSYNEQFF
>TRBV28|TRBJ1-5
CASSAQGQSHQPQHF
>TRBV6-6|TRBJ1-5
CASSTGQGHQPQHF
>TRBV4-1|TRBJ2-7
CASSQRDWHYEQYF
>TRBV11-3|TRBJ2-5
CASSTGTGAETQYF
>TRBV29-1|TRBJ2-3
CSARTSGITDTQYF
>TRBV5-1|TRBJ1-1
CASSPSPGGPNTEAFF
>TRBV6-4|TRBJ1-1
CASRKIQGNTEAFF
>TRBV27|TRBJ1-6
CASSWGVHSPLHF
>TRBV30|TRBJ2-7
CAWNVGGTYEQYF
>TRBV4-3|TRBJ1-2
CASSQDGGNSYGYTF
>TRBV9|TRBJ2-1
CASSRREGRNEQFF
>TRBV19|TRBJ1-2
CASSSPWTGGYGYTF
>TRBV3-1/TRBV3-2|TRBJ2-2
CASSKGLLTGELFF
>TRBV5-1|TRBJ1-1
CASSMGQADTEAFF
>TRBV7-9|TRBJ2-5
CASSIRLGQGIIQETQYF
>TRBV19|TRBJ1-4
CASDSRFGEKLFF